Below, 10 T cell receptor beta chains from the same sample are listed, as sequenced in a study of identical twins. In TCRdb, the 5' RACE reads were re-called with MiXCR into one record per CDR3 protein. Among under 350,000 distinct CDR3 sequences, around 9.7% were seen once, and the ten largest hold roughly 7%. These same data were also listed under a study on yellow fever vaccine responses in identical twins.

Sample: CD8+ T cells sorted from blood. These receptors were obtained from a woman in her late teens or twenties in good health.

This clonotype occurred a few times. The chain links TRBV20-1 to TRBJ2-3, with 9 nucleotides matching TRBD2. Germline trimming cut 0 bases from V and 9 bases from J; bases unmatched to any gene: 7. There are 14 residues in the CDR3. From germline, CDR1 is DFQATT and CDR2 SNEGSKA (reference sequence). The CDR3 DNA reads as TGCAGTGCTAGAGATCTATCTAGCGGGGCGACGCAGTATTTT. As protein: CSARDLSSGATQYF.

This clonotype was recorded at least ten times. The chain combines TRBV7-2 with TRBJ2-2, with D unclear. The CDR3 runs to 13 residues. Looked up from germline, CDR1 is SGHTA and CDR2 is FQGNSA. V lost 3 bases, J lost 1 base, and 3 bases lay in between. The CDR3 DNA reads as TGTGCCAGCAGCTTTGAGAACACCGGGGAGCTGTTTTTT. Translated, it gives CASSFENTGELFF.

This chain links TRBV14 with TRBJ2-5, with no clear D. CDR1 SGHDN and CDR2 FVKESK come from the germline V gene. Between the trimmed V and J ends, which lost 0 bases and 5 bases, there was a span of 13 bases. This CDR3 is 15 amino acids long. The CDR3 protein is CASSQDVRRRETQYF. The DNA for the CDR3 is TGTGCCAGCAGCCAAGATGTGAGAAGACGGGAGACCCAGTACTTC.

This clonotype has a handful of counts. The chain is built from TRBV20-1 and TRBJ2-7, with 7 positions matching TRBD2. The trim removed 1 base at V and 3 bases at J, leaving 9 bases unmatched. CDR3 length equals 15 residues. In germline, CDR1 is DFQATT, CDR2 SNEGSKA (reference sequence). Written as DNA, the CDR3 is TGCAGTGCTAGAGCTCATCAGAGCGGGATCTACGAGCAGTACTTC. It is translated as CSARAHQSGIYEQYF.

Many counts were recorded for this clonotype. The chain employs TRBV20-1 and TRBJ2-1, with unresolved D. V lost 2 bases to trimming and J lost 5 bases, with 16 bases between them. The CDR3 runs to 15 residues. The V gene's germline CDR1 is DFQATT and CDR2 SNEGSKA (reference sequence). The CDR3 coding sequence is TGCAGTGCTAGATCGTCCCAAATGATAGACAATGAGCAGTTCTTC. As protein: CSARSSQMIDNEQFF.

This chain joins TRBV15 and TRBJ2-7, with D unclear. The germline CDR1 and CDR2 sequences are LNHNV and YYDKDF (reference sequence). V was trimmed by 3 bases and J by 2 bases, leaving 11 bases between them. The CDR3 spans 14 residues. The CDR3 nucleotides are TGTGCCACCAGCAGTCAAATGGACCCCTACGAGCAGTACTTC. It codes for CATSSQMDPYEQYF.

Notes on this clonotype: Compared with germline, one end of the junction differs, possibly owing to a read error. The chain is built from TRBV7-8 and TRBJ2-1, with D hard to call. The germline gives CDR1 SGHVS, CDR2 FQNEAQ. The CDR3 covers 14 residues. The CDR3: CASGLGRADNEQFF. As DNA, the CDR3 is TGTGCCAGCGGCTTAGGACGGGCGGACAATGAGCAGTTCTTC.

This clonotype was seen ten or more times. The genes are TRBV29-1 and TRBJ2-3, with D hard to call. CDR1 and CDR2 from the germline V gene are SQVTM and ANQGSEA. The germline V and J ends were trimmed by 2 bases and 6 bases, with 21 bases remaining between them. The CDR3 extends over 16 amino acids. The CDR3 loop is CSVESSSSHGWDTQYF. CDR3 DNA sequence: TGCAGCGTTGAATCTTCCAGTTCCCACGGATGGGATACGCAGTATTTT.

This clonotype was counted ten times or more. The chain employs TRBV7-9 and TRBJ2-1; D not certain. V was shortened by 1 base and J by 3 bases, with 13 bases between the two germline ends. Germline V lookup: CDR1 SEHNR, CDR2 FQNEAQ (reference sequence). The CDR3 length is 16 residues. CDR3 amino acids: CASSLVAGAGYNEQFF. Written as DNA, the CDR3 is TGTGCCAGCAGCTTAGTAGCAGGAGCAGGCTACAATGAGCAGTTCTTC. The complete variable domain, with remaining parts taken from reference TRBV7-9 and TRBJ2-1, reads DTGVSQNPRHKITKRGQNVTFRCDPISEHNRLYWYRQTLGQGPEFLTYFQNEAQLEKSRLLSDRFSAERPKGSFSTLEIQRTEQGDSAMYLCASSLVAGAGYNEQFFGPGTRLTVL.

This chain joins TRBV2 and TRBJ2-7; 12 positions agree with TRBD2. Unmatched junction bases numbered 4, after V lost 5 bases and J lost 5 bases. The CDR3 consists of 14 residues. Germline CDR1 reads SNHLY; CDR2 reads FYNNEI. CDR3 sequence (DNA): TGTGCCAGCAGTCCTAGCGGGAGGGCCGACGAGCAGTACTTC. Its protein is CASSPSGRADEQYF.